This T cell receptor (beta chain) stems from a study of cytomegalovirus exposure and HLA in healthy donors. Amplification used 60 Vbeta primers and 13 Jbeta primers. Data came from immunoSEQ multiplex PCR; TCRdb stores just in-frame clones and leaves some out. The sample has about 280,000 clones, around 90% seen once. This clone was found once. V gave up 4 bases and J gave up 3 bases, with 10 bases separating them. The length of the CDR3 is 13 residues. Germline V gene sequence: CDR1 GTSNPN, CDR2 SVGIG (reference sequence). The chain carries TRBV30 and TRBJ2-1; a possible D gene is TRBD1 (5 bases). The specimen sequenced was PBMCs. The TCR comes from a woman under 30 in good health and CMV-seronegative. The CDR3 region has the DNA TGTGCCTGGACAGGGATCCTCTACAATGAGCAGTTCTTC. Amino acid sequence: CAWTGILYNEQFF.